This record covers a single TCR beta chain. The assay was immunoSEQ multiplex PCR, and TCRdb's table has in-frame clones only and misses some. The data hold about 160,000 clones, with roughly 74% observed a single time. Germline loops: CDR1 MDHEN, CDR2 SYDVKM. The junction had 11 bases not matched to a gene; V was cut back by 6 bases and J by 3 bases. The CDR3 is made up of 15 amino acids. This specimen comes from a study of blood T cell repertoires in COVID-19. The TCR was taken from a woman of 80 years or more with acute or convalescent COVID-19. Sequenced material: peripheral blood. V gene TRBV28 combines with J gene TRBJ2-7; 7 bases agree with TRBD2. In DNA form, the CDR3 reads TGTGCCAGCAGGGGGCAGGTCGGGAGGCACTACGAGCAGTACTTC. Translated: CASRGQVGRHYEQYF.